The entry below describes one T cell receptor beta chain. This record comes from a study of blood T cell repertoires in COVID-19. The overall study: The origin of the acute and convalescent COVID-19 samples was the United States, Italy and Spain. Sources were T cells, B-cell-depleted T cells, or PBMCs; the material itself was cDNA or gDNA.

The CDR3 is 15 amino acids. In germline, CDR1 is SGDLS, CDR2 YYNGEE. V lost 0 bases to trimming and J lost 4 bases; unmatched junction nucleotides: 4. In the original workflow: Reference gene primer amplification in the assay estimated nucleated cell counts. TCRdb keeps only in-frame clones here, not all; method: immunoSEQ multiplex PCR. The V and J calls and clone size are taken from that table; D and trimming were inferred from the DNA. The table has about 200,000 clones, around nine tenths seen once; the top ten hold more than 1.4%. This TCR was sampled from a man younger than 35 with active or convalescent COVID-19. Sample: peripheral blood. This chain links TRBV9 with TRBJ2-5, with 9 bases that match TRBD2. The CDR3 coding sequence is TGTGCCAGCAGCGTAGGTAATAGCGGGGGAGAGACCCAGTACTTC. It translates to CASSVGNSGGETQYF.